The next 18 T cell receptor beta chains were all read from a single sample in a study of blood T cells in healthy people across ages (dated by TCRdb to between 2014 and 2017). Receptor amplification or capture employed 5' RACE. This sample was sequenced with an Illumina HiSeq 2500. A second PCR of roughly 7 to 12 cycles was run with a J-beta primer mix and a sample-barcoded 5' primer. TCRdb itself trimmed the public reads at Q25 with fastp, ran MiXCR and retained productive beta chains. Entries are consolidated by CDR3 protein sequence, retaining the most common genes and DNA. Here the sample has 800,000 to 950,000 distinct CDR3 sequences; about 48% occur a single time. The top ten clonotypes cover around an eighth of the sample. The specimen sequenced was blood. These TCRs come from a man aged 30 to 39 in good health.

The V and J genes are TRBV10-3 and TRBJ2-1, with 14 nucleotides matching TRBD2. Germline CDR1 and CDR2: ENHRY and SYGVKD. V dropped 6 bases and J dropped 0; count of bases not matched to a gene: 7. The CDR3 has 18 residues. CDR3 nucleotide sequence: TGTGCCATCAGCCAGGGACTAGCGGGGGAAAGCTCCTACAATGAGCAGTTCTTC. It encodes CAISQGLAGESSYNEQFF.

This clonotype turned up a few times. The CDR3 reads CASSPIGTGGHEQYF. As DNA, the CDR3 is TGTGCCAGCAGTCCTATTGGGACAGGGGGCCACGAGCAGTACTTC. The V call is TRBV28, the J call TRBJ2-7; 12 bases agree with TRBD1. V gave up 5 bases and J gave up 5 bases; unmatched junction bases: 7. Germline lookup yields CDR1 MDHEN and CDR2 SYDVKM. The length of the CDR3 is 15 residues.

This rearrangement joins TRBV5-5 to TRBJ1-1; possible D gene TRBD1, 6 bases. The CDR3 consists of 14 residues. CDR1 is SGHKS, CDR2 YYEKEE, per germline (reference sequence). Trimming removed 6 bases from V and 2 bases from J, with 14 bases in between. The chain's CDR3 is CASTWGGRNTEAFF. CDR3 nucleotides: TGTGCCAGCACCTGGGGGGGCAGAAACACTGAAGCTTTCTTT.

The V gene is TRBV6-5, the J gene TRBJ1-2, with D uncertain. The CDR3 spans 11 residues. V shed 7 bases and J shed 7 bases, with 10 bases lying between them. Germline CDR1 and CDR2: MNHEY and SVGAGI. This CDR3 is CASTSLSGYTF. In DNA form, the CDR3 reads TGTGCCAGCACCTCACTCTCTGGCTACACCTTC.

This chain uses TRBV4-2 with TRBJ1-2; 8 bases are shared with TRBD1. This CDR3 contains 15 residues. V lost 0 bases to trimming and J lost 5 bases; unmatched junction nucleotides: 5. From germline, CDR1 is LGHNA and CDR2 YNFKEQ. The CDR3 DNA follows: TGTGCCAGCAGCCAAGAGATACAGGGGGGGTATGGCTACACCTTC. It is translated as CASSQEIQGGYGYTF.

This CDR3 reads CASGKGTEPYEQYF. CDR3 DNA sequence: TGTGCCAGCGGGAAGGGGACAGAACCCTACGAGCAGTACTTC. This chain uses TRBV7-9 with TRBJ2-7; 7 bases fit TRBD1. The junction had 9 bases not matched to a gene; V was cut back by 8 bases and J by 2 bases. CDR1 is SEHNR, CDR2 FQNEAQ, per germline (reference sequence). The CDR3 has 14 amino acids. Using reference TRBV7-9 and TRBJ2-7 for the parts outside the CDR3, the full variable domain is DTGVSQNPRHKITKRGQNVTFRCDPISEHNRLYWYRQTLGQGPEFLTYFQNEAQLEKSRLLSDRFSAERPKGSFSTLEIQRTEQGDSAMYLCASGKGTEPYEQYFGPGTRLTVT.

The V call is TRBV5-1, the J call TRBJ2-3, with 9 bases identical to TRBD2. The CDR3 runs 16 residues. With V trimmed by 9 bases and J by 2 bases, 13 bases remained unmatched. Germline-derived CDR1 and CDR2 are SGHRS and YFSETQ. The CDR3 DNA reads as TGCGCCACTCAGCGGGGGGAAAGACTCCTCACAGATACGCAGTATTTT. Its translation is CATQRGERLLTDTQYF.

The chain's CDR3 is CASSLGTECIQYF. The CDR3 region has the DNA TGTGCCAGCAGCTTAGGGACGGAGTGCATTCAGTACTTC. This rearrangement joins TRBV11-2 to TRBJ2-4; D is undetermined. Trimming cost V 1 base and J 9 bases, with 10 bases left between them. Germline CDR1 is SGHAT and CDR2 is FQNNGV. The length of the CDR3 is 13 residues.

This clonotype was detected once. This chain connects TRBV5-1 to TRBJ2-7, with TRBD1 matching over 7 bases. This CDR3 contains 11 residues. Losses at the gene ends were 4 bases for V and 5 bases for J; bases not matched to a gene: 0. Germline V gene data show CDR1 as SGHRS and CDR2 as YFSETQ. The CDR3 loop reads CASSTGDEQYF. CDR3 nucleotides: TGCGCCAGCAGCACAGGGGACGAGCAGTACTTC. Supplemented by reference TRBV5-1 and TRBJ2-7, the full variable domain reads KAGVTQTPRYLIKTRGQQVTLSCSPISGHRSVSWYQQTPGQGLQFLFEYFSETQRNKGNFPGRFSGRQFSNSRSEMNVSTLELGDSALYLCASSTGDEQYFGPGTRLTVT.

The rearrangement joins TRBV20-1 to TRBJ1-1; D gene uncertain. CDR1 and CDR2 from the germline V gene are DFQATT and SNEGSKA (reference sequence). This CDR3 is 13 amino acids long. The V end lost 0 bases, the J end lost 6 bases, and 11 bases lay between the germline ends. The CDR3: CSARDLGNPEAFF. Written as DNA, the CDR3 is TGCAGTGCTAGAGATCTGGGAAATCCTGAAGCTTTCTTT.

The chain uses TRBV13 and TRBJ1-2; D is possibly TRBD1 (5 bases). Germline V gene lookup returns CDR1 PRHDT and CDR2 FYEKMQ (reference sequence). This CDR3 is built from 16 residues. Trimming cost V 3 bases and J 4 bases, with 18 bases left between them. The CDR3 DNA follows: TGTGCCAGCAGCTTGTCTACAGGCCCTCCACTCTATGGCTACACCTTC. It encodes CASSLSTGPPLYGYTF.

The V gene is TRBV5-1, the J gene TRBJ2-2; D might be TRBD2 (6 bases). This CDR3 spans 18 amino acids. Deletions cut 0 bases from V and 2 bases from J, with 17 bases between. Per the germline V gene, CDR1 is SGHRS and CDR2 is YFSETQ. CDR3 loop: CASSLALNGGQNTGELFF. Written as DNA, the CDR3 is TGCGCCAGCAGCTTGGCCCTAAATGGAGGGCAAAACACCGGGGAGCTGTTTTTT.

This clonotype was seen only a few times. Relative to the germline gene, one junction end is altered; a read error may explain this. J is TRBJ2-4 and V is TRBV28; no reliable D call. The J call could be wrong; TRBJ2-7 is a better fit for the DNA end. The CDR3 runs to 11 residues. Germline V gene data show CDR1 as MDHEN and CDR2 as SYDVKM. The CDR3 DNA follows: TGCACCACCGGGCGCGTTTACGAGCAGTACTTC. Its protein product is CTTGRVYEQYF.

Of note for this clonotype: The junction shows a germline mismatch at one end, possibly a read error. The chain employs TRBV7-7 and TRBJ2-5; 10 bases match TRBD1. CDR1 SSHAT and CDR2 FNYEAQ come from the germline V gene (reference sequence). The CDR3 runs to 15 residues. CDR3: CASSWGTGAQETQYF. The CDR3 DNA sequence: TGTGCTAGCAGCTGGGGGACAGGGGCACAAGAGACCCAGTACTTC. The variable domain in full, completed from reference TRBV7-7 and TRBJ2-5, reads GAGVSQSPRYKVTKRGQDVTLRCDPISSHATLYWYQQALGQGPEFLTYFNYEAQPDKSGLPSDRFSAERPEGSISTLTIQRTEQRDSAMYRCASSWGTGAQETQYFGPGTRLLVL.

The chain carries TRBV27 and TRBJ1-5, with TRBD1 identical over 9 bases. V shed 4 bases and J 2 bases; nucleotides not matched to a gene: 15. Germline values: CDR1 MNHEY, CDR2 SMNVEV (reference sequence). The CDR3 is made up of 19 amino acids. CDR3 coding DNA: TGTGCCAGCAGTTCCAAGACAGGGGGACCGCGACCCGGCAATCAGCCCCAGCATTTT. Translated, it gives CASSSKTGGPRPGNQPQHF.

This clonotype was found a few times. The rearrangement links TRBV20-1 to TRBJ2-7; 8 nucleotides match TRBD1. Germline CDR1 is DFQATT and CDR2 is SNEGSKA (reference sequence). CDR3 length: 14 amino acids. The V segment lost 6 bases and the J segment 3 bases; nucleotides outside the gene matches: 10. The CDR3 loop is CSAPDRAPYYEQYF. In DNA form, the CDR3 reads TGCAGTGCCCCGGACAGGGCACCCTACTACGAGCAGTACTTC.

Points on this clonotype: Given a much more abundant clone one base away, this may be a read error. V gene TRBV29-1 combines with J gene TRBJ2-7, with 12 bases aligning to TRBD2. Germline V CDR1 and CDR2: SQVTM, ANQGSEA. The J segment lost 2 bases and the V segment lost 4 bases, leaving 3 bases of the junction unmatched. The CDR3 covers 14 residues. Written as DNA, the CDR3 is TGCAGCGTTGGACTAGCGGGGGCCGCCTACGAGCAGTACTTC. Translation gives CSVGLAGAAYEQYF.

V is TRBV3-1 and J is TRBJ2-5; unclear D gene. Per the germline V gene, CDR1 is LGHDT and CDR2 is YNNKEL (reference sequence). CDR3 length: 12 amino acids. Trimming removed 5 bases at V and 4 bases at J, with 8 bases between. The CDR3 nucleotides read TGTGCCAGCAGCTGGGTGGGAGAGACCCAGTACTTC. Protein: CASSWVGETQYF.